A selection of T cell receptor beta chains follows, all from one sample in a study of T-cell memory formation after mild COVID-19. TCRdb itself ran the 5' RACE reads through MiXCR, one entry per CDR3 protein. In the table there are about 400,000 distinct CDR3 sequences, less than 25% of which are singletons. Sequenced input: PBMCs or a T cell subset sorted from them (not recorded which). Receptors originate from an adult woman who had mild COVID-19 (a few samples of this study predate the infection). Cell type and time point are not known. CDR3s include the opening cysteine and the closing phenylalanine or tryptophan. D genes are given only for firm matches. Size values are once, few and many counts, or a class for expanded clones, and some rows have none.

J: TRBJ2-1; size: few; D: TRBD2; V: TRBV3-1; DNA: TGTGCCAGCAGCCAAGACTCGACTAGCGGGAGGAATGAGCAGTTCTTC; CDR3: CASSQDSTSGRNEQFF
J: TRBJ2-1; size: few; D: TRBD2; V: TRBV7-9; DNA: TGTGCCAGCAGCCTCGGACTAGGAGCGGGCTACAATGAGCAGTTCTTC; CDR3: CASSLGLGAGYNEQFF
J: TRBJ2-3; size: few; D: TRBD2; V: TRBV29-1; DNA: TGCAGCGTTGAGGTAGCGGGAGTGGAGGATACGCAGTATTTT; CDR3: CSVEVAGVEDTQYF
J: TRBJ2-1; size: .; D: TRBD1; V: TRBV7-7; DNA: TGTGCTAGCAGCTTTCGTGGGACAGGGTACAATGAGCAGTTCTTC; CDR3: CASSFRGTGYNEQFF
J: TRBJ1-2; size: few; D: TRBD1; V: TRBV6-2/TRBV6-3; DNA: TGTGCCACCAGGACAGGGGACTATGGCTACACCTTC; CDR3: CATRTGDYGYTF
J: TRBJ2-7; size: medium-sized; D: .; V: TRBV15; DNA: TGTGCCACCAGCAGAGACCGGGGTAGCTACGAGCAGTACTTC; CDR3: CATSRDRGSYEQYF
J: TRBJ2-5; size: few; D: .; V: TRBV6-6; DNA: TGTGCCAGCAGTTATTCTCTCTCGGCCTCACCCGGAGACAGGCCCCAAGAGACCCAGTACTTC; CDR3: CASSYSLSASPGDRPQETQYF
J: TRBJ1-4; size: .; D: .; V: TRBV5-6; DNA: TGTGCCAGCAGCTTGCGGCGGGAAAAACTGTTTTTT; CDR3: CASSLRREKLFF
J: TRBJ2-7; size: few; D: TRBD2; V: TRBV7-8; DNA: TGTGCCAGCAGCTTGATTGGGGGGACTAGTTTCCACGAGCAGTACTTC; CDR3: CASSLIGGTSFHEQYF
J: TRBJ2-5; size: few; D: .; V: TRBV24-1; DNA: TGTGCCACCAGTGAGGGGGCAGGGACTGGGCTAGAGACCCAGTACTTC; CDR3: CATSEGAGTGLETQYF
J: TRBJ2-1; size: .; D: .; V: TRBV4-3; DNA: TGCGCCAGCAGCCAAGATGTTAACAGCCCATACAATGAGCAGTTCTTC; CDR3: CASSQDVNSPYNEQFF
J: TRBJ2-2; size: .; D: TRBD1; V: TRBV9; DNA: TGTGCCAGCAGCGTAGGGGCAGGGGGCTCCGGGGAGCTGTTTTTT; CDR3: CASSVGAGGSGELFF
J: TRBJ2-6; size: .; D: .; V: TRBV7-9; DNA: TGTGCCAGCAGCTTAAGGACTGTTCAATCTGGGGCCAACGTCCTGACTTTC; CDR3: CASSLRTVQSGANVLTF
J: TRBJ1-2; size: .; D: TRBD1; V: TRBV4-3; DNA: TGCGCCAGCAGCCAACCGGGACAGGGGGCGGTTTCTGGCTACACCTTC; CDR3: CASSQPGQGAVSGYTF
J: TRBJ2-7; size: .; D: .; V: TRBV6-2/TRBV6-3; DNA: TGTGCCAGCCGAATAGACCCCTACGAGCAGTACTTC; CDR3: CASRIDPYEQYF
J: TRBJ2-3; size: .; D: .; V: TRBV7-9; DNA: TGTGCCAGCAGCACGCCTTATCGGGGGAGCACAGATACGCAGTATTTT; CDR3: CASSTPYRGSTDTQYF
J: TRBJ2-3; size: .; D: .; V: TRBV7-9; DNA: TGTGCCAGCAGCTTAGGGTCCCCTACGCAGTATTTT; CDR3: CASSLGSPTQYF
J: TRBJ2-2; size: .; D: .; V: TRBV12-3/TRBV12-4; DNA: TGTGCCAGCAGTTCAAGAGGGGAGCTGTTTTTT; CDR3: CASSSRGELFF
J: TRBJ1-6; size: few; D: TRBD1; V: TRBV5-6; DNA: TGTGCCAGCAGTCGGACAGGCCTCTGGAGGTCACCCCTCCACTTT; CDR3: CASSRTGLWRSPLHF
J: TRBJ2-7; size: few; D: .; V: TRBV7-2; DNA: TGTGCCAGCAGCGCGCTCGGGTACGAGCAGTACTTC; CDR3: CASSALGYEQYF
J: TRBJ2-7; size: many; D: TRBD1; V: TRBV3-1; DNA: TGTGCCAGCAGTCCGGACAGGGTCGTCAACGAGCAGTACTTC; CDR3: CASSPDRVVNEQYF
J: TRBJ2-7; size: .; D: .; V: TRBV7-9; DNA: TGTGCCAGCAGCTTCTTAGGCGGCGAGCAGTACTTC; CDR3: CASSFLGGEQYF
J: TRBJ2-5; size: few; D: .; V: TRBV6-5; DNA: TGTGCCAGCACCCCACGTTGGAAGGGATCGGAAGAGACCCAGTACTTC; CDR3: CASTPRWKGSEETQYF
J: TRBJ1-5; size: .; D: .; V: TRBV12-3/TRBV12-4; DNA: TGTGCCAGCAGTCATCTGGGGGTAATTAGCAATCAGCCCCAGCATTTT; CDR3: CASSHLGVISNQPQHF
J: TRBJ2-1; size: .; D: TRBD1; V: TRBV7-9; DNA: TGTGCCGACAGGGGGCCGTCCTACAATGAGCAGTTCTTC; CDR3: CADRGPSYNEQFF
J: TRBJ2-5; size: few; D: .; V: TRBV7-9; DNA: TGTGCCAGCAGCTTAGAGGTCGGGTTGGAGACCCAGTACTTC; CDR3: CASSLEVGLETQYF
J: TRBJ2-1; size: .; D: .; V: TRBV24-1; DNA: TGTGCCACCAGTGGTCCGTCCAGCTCCTACAATGAGCAGTTCTTC; CDR3: CATSGPSSSYNEQFF
J: TRBJ2-6; size: few; D: .; V: TRBV24-1; DNA: TGTGCCACCAGTATCTTGGAGGACCCTGGGGCCAACGTCCTGACTTTC; CDR3: CATSILEDPGANVLTF
J: TRBJ1-2; size: few; D: .; V: TRBV6-2/TRBV6-3; DNA: TGTGCCAGCAGCCCTTCGGGCGGTGGCTACACCTTC; CDR3: CASSPSGGGYTF
J: TRBJ2-5; size: .; D: .; V: TRBV20-1; DNA: TGCAGTCTTAGCGGACAAGAGACCCAGTACTTC; CDR3: CSLSGQETQYF
J: TRBJ2-7; size: .; D: TRBD1; V: TRBV5-6; DNA: TGTGCCAGCAGAACCGGGACAGGGCTACACGAGCAGTACTTC; CDR3: CASRTGTGLHEQYF
J: TRBJ2-7; size: few; D: .; V: TRBV29-1; DNA: TGCAGCGTTGAACTGGGAAACAGAGACTACGAGCAGTACTTC; CDR3: CSVELGNRDYEQYF
J: TRBJ1-1; size: few; D: TRBD1; V: TRBV25-1; DNA: TGTGCCAGCAGTCCCCGTCGACAGGGGACGACTGAAGCTTTCTTT; CDR3: CASSPRRQGTTEAFF
J: TRBJ2-1; size: few; D: .; V: TRBV27; DNA: TGTGCCAGTCCTGCCGGGAGAGACTATGAGCAGTTCTTC; CDR3: CASPAGRDYEQFF
J: TRBJ2-5; size: .; D: .; V: TRBV12-3/TRBV12-4; DNA: TGTGCCAGCAGTTTACGGGGGACCCCGGGGACCCAGTACTTC; CDR3: CASSLRGTPGTQYF
J: TRBJ1-2; size: .; D: .; V: TRBV29-1; DNA: TGCAGCGTTGATGGTTGGGGCAGGGGTTACTATGGCTACACCTTC; CDR3: CSVDGWGRGYYGYTF
J: TRBJ2-1; size: .; D: .; V: TRBV5-5; DNA: TGTGCCAGCAGCGCTGACGGAAATGAGCAGTTCTTC; CDR3: CASSADGNEQFF
J: TRBJ2-7; size: .; D: .; V: TRBV18; DNA: TGTGCCAGCTCACCTAGGATCTACGAGCAGTACTTC; CDR3: CASSPRIYEQYF
J: TRBJ1-5; size: few; D: TRBD1; V: TRBV7-9; DNA: TGTGCCAGCTCTGCAGGGGGTAACCAGCCCCAGCATTTT; CDR3: CASSAGGNQPQHF
J: TRBJ1-1; size: few; D: TRBD1; V: TRBV20-1; DNA: TGCAGTGCTACCGTGCAGGGGGCGAGTACTGAAGCTTTCTTT; CDR3: CSATVQGASTEAFF
J: TRBJ2-3; size: few; D: .; V: TRBV7-9; DNA: TGTGCCAGCAGCACAAGTCCTACCACAGATACGCAGTATTTT; CDR3: CASSTSPTTDTQYF